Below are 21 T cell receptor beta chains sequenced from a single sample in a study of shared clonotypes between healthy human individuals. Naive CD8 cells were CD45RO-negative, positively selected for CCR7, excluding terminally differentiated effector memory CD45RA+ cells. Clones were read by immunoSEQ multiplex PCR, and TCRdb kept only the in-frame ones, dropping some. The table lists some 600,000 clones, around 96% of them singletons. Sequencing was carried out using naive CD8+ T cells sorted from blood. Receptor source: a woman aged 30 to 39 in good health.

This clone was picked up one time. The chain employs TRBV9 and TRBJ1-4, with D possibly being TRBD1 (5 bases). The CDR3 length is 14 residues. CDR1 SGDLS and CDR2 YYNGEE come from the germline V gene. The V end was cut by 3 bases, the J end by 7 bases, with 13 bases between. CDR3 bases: TGTGCCAGCAGCGCCGGGGGTGGGAGTGAAAAACTGTTTTTT. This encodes CASSAGGGSEKLFF.

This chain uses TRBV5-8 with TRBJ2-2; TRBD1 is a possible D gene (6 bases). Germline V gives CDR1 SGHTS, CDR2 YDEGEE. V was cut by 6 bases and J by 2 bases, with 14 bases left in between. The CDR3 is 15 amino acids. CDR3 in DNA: TGTGCCAGCACTCGGACAGAAGTAAACACCGGGGAGCTGTTTTTT. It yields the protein CASTRTEVNTGELFF.

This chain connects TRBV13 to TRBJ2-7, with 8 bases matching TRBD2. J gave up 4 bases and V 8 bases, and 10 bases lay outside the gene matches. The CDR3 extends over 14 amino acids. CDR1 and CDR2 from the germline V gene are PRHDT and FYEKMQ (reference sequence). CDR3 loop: CASSSGGRLYEQYF. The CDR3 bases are TGTGCCAGCTCGAGTGGCGGGAGGTTGTACGAGCAGTACTTC.

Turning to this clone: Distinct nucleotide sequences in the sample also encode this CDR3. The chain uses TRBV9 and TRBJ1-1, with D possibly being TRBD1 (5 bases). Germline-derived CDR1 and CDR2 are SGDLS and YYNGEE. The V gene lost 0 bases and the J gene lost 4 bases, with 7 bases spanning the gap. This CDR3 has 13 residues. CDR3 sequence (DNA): TGTGCCAGCAGCGTAGGAGGGGCCACTGAAGCTTTCTTT. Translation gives CASSVGGATEAFF.

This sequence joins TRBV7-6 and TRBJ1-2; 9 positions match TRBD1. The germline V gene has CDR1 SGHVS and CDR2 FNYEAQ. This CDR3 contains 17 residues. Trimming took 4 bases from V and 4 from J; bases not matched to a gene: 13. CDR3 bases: TGTGCCAGCAGCTCTTATGGAGATACAGGGGGCGGCTATGGCTACACCTTC. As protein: CASSSYGDTGGGYGYTF.

The CDR3 DNA is TGCGCCAGCAGCTTAGAAGACAGGGGGCAAGAGACCCAGTACTTC. Amino acid sequence: CASSLEDRGQETQYF. This chain links TRBV5-1 with TRBJ2-5; 9 bases align to TRBD1. The V gene end was trimmed by 2 bases and the J gene end by 2 bases; junction bases not matched to a gene: 4. From germline, CDR1 is SGHRS and CDR2 YFSETQ. There are 15 residues in the CDR3.

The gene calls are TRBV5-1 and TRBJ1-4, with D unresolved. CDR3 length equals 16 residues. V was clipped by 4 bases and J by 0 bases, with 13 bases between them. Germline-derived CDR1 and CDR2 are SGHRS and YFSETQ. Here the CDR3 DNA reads TGCGCCAGCAGCAAGGACGGCCCTGCAACTAATGAAAAACTGTTTTTT. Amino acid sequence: CASSKDGPATNEKLFF.

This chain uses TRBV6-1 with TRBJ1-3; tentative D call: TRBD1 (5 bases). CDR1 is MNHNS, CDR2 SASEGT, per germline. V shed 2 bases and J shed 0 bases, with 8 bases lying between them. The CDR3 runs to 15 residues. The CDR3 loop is CASSELGASGNTIYF. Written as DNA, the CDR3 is TGTGCCAGCAGTGAATTAGGGGCCTCTGGAAACACCATATATTTT.

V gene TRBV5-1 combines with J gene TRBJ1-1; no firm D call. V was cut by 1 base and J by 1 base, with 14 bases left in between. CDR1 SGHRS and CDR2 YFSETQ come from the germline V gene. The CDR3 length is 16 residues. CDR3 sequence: CASSLSSILGNTEAFF. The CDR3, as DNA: TGCGCCAGCAGCTTGTCCAGTATTCTCGGGAACACTGAAGCTTTCTTT.

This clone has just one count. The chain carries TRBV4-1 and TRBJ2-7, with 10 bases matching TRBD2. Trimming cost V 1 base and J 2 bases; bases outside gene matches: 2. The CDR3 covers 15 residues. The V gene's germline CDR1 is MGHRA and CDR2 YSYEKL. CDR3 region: CASSQVLAGTYEQYF. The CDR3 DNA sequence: TGCGCCAGCAGCCAAGTACTAGCGGGGACCTACGAGCAGTACTTC.

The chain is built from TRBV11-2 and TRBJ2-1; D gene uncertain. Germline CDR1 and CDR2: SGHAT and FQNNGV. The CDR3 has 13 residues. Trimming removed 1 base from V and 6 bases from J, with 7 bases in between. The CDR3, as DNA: TGTGCCAGCAGCTTAGTTGGCGTCAATGAGCAGTTCTTC. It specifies CASSLVGVNEQFF. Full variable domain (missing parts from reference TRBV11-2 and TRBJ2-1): EAGVAQSPRYKIIEKRQSVAFWCNPISGHATLYWYQQILGQGPKLLIQFQNNGVVDDSQLPKDRFSAERLKGVDSTLKIQPAKLEDSAVYLCASSLVGVNEQFFGPGTRLTVL.

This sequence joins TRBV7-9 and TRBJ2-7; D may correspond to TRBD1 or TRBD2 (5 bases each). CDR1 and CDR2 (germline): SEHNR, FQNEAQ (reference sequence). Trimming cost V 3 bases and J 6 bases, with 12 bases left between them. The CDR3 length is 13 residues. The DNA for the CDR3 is TGTGCCAGCAGCTTGGGGGATTCGGGCGAGCAGTACTTC. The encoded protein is CASSLGDSGEQYF.

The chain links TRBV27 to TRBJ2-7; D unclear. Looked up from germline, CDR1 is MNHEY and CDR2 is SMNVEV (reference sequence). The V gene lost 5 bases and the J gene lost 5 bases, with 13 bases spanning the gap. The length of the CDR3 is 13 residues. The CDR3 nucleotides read TGTGCCAGCAGTATTTCAACCCTCCACGAGCAGTACTTC. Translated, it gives CASSISTLHEQYF.

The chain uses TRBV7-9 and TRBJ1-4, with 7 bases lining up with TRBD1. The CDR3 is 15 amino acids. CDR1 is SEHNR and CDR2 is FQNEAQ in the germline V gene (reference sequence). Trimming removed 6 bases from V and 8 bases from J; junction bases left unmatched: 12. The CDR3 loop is CASSLRTGVEEKLFF. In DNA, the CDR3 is TGTGCCAGCAGTCTTAGGACAGGCGTAGAGGAAAAACTGTTTTTT.

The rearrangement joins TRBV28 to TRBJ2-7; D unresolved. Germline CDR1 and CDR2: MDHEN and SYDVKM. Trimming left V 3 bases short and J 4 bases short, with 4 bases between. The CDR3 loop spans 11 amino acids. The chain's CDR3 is CASSFWYEQYF. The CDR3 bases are TGTGCCAGCAGTTTTTGGTACGAGCAGTACTTC.

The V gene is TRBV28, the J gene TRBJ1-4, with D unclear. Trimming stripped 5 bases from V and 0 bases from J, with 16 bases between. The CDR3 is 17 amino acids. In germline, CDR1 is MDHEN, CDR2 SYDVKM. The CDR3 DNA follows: TGTGCCAGCAGTAGAGATCTTATACCGGCAACTAATGAAAAACTGTTTTTT. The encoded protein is CASSRDLIPATNEKLFF.

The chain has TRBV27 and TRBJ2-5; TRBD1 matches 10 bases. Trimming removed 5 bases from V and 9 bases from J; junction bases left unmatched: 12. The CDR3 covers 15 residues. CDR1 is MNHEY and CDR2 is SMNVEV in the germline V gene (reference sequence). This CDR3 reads CASSPGTGVPGAQYF. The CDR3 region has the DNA TGTGCCAGCAGTCCCGGGACAGGGGTCCCTGGGGCCCAGTACTTC.

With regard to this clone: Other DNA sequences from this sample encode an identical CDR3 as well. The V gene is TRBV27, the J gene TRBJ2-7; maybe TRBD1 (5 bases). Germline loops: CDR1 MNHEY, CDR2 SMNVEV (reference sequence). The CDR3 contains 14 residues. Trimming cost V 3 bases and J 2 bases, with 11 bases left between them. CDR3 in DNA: TGTGCCAGCAGTTTTAGGGGCAGAGCCTACGAGCAGTACTTC. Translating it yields CASSFRGRAYEQYF.

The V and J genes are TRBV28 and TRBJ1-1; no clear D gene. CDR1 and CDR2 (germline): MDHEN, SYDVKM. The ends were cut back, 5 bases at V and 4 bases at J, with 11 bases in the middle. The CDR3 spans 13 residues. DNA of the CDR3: TGTGCCAGCAGTCCTCCGGAGGTCACTGAAGCTTTCTTT. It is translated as CASSPPEVTEAFF.

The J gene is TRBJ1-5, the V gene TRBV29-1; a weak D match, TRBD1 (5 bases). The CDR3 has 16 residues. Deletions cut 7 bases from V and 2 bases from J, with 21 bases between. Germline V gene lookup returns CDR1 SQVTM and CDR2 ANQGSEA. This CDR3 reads CSGGWGICHGNQPQHF. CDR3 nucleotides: TGCAGCGGGGGCTGGGGGATTTGTCATGGCAATCAGCCCCAGCATTTT.

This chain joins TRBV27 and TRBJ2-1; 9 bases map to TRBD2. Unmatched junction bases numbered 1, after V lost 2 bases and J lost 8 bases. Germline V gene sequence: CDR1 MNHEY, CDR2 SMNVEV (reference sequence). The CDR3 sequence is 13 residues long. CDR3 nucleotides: TGTGCCAGCAGTTTAGCGGGAGGGCATGAGCAGTTCTTC. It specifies CASSLAGGHEQFF.